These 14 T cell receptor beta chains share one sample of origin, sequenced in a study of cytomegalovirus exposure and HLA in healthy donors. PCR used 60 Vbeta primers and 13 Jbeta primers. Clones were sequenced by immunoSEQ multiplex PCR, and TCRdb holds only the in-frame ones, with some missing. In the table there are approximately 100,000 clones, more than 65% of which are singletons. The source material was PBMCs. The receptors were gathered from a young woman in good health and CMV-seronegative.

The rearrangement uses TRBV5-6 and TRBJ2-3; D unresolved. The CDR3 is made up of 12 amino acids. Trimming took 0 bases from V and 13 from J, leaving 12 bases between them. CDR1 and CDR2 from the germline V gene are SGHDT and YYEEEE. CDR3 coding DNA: TGTGCCAGCAGCTTGGATGGTAGCTCGGAGTATTTT. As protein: CASSLDGSSEYF. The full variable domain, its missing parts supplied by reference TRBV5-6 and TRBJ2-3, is DAGVTQSPTHLIKTRGQQVTLRCSPKSGHDTVSWYQQALGQGPQFIFQYYEEEERQRGNFPDRFSGHQFPNYSSELNVNALLLGDSALYLCASSLDGSSEYFGPGTRLTVL.

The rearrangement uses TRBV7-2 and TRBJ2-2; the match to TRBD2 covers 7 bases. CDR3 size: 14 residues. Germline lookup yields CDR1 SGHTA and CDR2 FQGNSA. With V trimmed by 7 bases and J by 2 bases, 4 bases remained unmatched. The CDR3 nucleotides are TGTGCCAGCAATGGGGGGGTAAACACCGGGGAGCTGTTTTTT. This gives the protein CASNGGVNTGELFF. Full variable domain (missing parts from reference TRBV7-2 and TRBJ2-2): GAGVSQSPSNKVTEKGKDVELRCDPISGHTALYWYRQSLGQGLEFLIYFQGNSAPDKSGLPSDRFSAERTGGSVSTLTIQRTQQEDSAVYLCASNGGVNTGELFFGEGSRLTVL.

CDR3 nucleotides: TGTGCCAGCAGTTACGGGGGAGGGACTAATGAAAAACTGTTTTTT. Protein: CASSYGGGTNEKLFF. The chain has TRBV6-5 and TRBJ1-4, with D maybe TRBD1 (5 bases). Germline-derived CDR1 and CDR2 are MNHEY and SVGAGI. The CDR3 is 15 residues long. The V and J ends lost 2 bases and 2 bases respectively, with 9 bases between them.

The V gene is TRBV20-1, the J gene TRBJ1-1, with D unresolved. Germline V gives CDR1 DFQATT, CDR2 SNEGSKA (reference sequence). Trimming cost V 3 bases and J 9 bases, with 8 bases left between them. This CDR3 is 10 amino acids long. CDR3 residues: CSASFRKAFF. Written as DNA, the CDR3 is TGCAGTGCTAGTTTCAGGAAAGCTTTCTTT.

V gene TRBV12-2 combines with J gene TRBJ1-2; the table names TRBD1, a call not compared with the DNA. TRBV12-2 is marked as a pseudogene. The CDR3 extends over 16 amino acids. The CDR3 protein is CASRSRHWDRDYGYTF. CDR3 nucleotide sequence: TGTGCAAGTCGTTCCCGCCACTGGGACAGGGACTATGGCTACACCTTC.

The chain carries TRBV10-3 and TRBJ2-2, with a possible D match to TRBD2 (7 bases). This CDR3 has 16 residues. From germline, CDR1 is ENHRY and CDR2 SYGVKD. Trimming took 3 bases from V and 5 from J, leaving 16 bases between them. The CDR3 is CAISESAGARTGELFF. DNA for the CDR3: TGTGCCATCAGTGAATCGGCGGGGGCCCGGACCGGGGAGCTGTTTTTT.

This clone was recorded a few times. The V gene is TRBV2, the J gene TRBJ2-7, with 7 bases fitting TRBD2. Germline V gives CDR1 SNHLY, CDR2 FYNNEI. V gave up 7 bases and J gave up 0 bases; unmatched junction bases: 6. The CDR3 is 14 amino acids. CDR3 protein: CASIPGLRSYEQYF. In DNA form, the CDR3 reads TGTGCCAGCATCCCGGGACTACGCTCCTACGAGCAGTACTTC.

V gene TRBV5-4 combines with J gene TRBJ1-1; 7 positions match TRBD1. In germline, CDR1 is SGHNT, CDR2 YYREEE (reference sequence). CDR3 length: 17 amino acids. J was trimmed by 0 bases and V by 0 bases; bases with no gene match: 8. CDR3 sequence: CASSLDRGWGMNTEAFF. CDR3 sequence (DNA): TGTGCCAGCAGCTTGGACAGGGGTTGGGGTATGAACACTGAAGCTTTCTTT.

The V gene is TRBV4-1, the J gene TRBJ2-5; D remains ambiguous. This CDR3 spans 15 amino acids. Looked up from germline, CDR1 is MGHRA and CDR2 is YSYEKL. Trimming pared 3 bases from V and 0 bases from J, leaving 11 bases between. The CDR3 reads CASSHGVRYQETQYF. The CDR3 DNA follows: TGCGCCAGCAGCCACGGCGTCAGGTACCAAGAGACCCAGTACTTC.

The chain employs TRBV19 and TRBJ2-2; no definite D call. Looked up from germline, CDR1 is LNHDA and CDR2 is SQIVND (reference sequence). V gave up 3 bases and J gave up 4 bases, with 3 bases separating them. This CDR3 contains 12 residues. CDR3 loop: CASSIRTGELFF. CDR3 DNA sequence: TGTGCCAGTAGTATCCGCACCGGGGAGCTGTTTTTT.

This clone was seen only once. DNA for the CDR3: TGTGCCAGCAGCCTCAGGGGAATAGGTAATGAGCAGTTCTTC. As protein: CASSLRGIGNEQFF. The V gene is TRBV6-5, the J gene TRBJ2-1; perhaps TRBD1 as D (6 bases). In germline, CDR1 is MNHEY, CDR2 SVGAGI. The length of the CDR3 is 14 residues. V was shortened by 6 bases and J by 7 bases, with 16 bases between the two germline ends.

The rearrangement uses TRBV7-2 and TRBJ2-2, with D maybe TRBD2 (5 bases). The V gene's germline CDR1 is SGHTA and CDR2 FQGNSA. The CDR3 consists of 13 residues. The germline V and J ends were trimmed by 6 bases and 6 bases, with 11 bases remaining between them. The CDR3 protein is CASRGAMAGELFF. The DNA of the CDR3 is TGTGCCAGCAGGGGAGCGATGGCCGGGGAGCTGTTTTTT.

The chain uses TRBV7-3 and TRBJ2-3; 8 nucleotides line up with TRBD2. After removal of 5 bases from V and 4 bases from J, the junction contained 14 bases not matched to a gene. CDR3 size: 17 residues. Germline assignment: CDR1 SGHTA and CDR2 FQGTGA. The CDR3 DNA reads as TGTGCCAGCAGCCTCCTCCCACGGGCGGGAGGCCCAGATACGCAGTATTTT. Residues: CASSLLPRAGGPDTQYF.

The CDR3 sequence: CASSQDLGAGGVYEQYF. Here the CDR3 DNA reads TGTGCCAGCAGCCAAGATCTCGGAGCGGGGGGGGTCTACGAGCAGTACTTC. This sequence joins TRBV4-2 and TRBJ2-7, with TRBD2 identical over 10 bases. J was trimmed by 3 bases and V by 0 bases; bases with no gene match: 8. From germline, CDR1 is LGHNA and CDR2 YNFKEQ. This CDR3 is built from 17 residues.